One and the same sample provided the 25 T cell receptor beta chains below, sequenced in a study of blood T cells in healthy people across ages. The second PCR ran about 7 to 12 cycles with a sample-barcoded 5' primer and J-beta primers. MiXCR was run by TCRdb on the 5' RACE reads, yielding one entry per CDR3 protein. The table has roughly 860,000 distinct CDR3 sequences, about 62% seen once. The sequencing input was blood. Source of these receptors: a man younger than 40 in good health.

The chain employs TRBV25-1 and TRBJ2-3; the D gene is possibly TRBD2 (5 bases). Germline assignment: CDR1 MGHDK and CDR2 SYGVNS. V gave up 4 bases and J gave up 3 bases, with 17 bases separating them. This CDR3 is 16 amino acids long. The CDR3 region has the DNA TGTGCCAGCAGTGTCCTCGAACTAGTCGGGACAGATACGCAGTATTTT. Its translation: CASSVLELVGTDTQYF.

This clonotype appeared a few times. The rearrangement links TRBV2 to TRBJ1-1; 7 bases are shared with TRBD1. The CDR3 loop spans 17 amino acids. The J segment lost 0 bases and the V segment lost 11 bases, leaving 18 bases of the junction unmatched. Germline CDR1 reads SNHLY; CDR2 reads FYNNEI. The CDR3 DNA follows: TGTGCCGGCCAGGGTAAGACAGGGACTACCATGAACACTGAAGCTTTCTTT. Translation: CAGQGKTGTTMNTEAFF.

Only a few counts were recorded for this clonotype. The J gene is TRBJ2-6, the V gene TRBV4-1; D might be TRBD1 (5 bases). CDR1 MGHRA and CDR2 YSYEKL come from the germline V gene. The CDR3 runs to 17 residues. V lost 2 bases and J 0 bases, leaving 11 bases between the germline ends. DNA of the CDR3: TGCGCCAGCAGCCAAACAGGAGTTATCTCTGGGGCCAACGTCCTGACTTTC. Translation: CASSQTGVISGANVLTF.

A few counts support this clonotype. This rearrangement joins TRBV28 to TRBJ2-7; D possibly corresponds to TRBD1 (6 bases). Germline values: CDR1 MDHEN, CDR2 SYDVKM. This CDR3 spans 14 amino acids. V lost 4 bases to trimming and J lost 5 bases, with 15 bases between them. The CDR3 coding sequence is TGTGCCAGCAGTTCTACCTACAGGGCCCACGAGCAGTACTTC. This translates into CASSSTYRAHEQYF.

The J gene is TRBJ2-6, the V gene TRBV2, with a possible D match to TRBD1 (5 bases). Germline V gene lookup returns CDR1 SNHLY and CDR2 FYNNEI. The CDR3 is made up of 21 amino acids. With 4 bases removed from V and 0 bases from J, the gap between germline ends came to 25 bases. The CDR3 DNA follows: TGTGCCAGCAGTGCGGCCTTAACAGGTTTCCGTTACCGCTCTGGGGCCAACGTCCTGACTTTC. Protein: CASSAALTGFRYRSGANVLTF.

The gene calls are TRBV15 and TRBJ1-4, with 8 bases fitting TRBD1. The CDR3 consists of 13 residues. Germline CDR1 and CDR2: LNHNV and YYDKDF (reference sequence). After removal of 6 bases from V and 8 bases from J, the junction contained 5 bases not matched to a gene. The CDR3 DNA is TGTGCCACCAGGACAGGGGCCGGAGAAAAACTGTTTTTT. It encodes CATRTGAGEKLFF.

The J gene is TRBJ2-1, the V gene TRBV12-3 or TRBV12-4, with 7 bases aligning to TRBD1. The CDR3 is 14 amino acids. V trimming: 8 bases; J trimming: 7 bases; junction bases outside the gene matches: 11. Written as DNA, the CDR3 is TGTGCCAGCGCGAAAAGGACAGGTTGGAATGAGCAGTTCTTC. Its translation is CASAKRTGWNEQFF.

Here the CDR3 DNA reads TGTGCCAGCAGTTTCGCGGGGATGGACAATGAGCAGTTCTTC. It encodes CASSFAGMDNEQFF. The J gene is TRBJ2-1, the V gene TRBV12-3 or TRBV12-4, with D perhaps matching TRBD2 (6 bases). CDR3 size: 14 residues. The ends were cut back, 3 bases at V and 5 bases at J, with 11 bases in the middle.

The V gene is TRBV5-6, the J gene TRBJ1-2; D might be TRBD1 (6 bases). V was clipped by 4 bases and J by 8 bases, with 15 bases between them. Germline V gene lookup returns CDR1 SGHDT and CDR2 YYEEEE. CDR3 length equals 13 residues. CDR3 protein: CASSPRGFGGYTF. CDR3 nucleotide sequence: TGTGCCAGCAGCCCGAGGGGGTTTGGCGGCTACACCTTC.

The genes are TRBV18 and TRBJ2-1; TRBD2 agrees at 7 bases. V lost 3 bases and J lost 15; bases outside the gene matches: 8. This CDR3 comprises 12 residues. Germline loops: CDR1 KGHSH, CDR2 LQKENI. This chain's CDR3 is CASSPSGDVWFF. CDR3 sequence (DNA): TGTGCCAGCTCACCCAGCGGGGACGTCTGGTTCTTC.

This clonotype was seen a few times. The chain links TRBV19 to TRBJ1-5, with 10 bases lining up with TRBD1. CDR3 length: 14 residues. V lost 5 bases, J lost 6 bases, and 4 bases stayed unmatched. Germline CDR1 and CDR2: LNHDA and SQIVND (reference sequence). The CDR3 protein is CASSARQGAQPQHF. In DNA form, the CDR3 reads TGTGCCAGTAGTGCCAGACAGGGGGCTCAGCCCCAGCATTTT.

This chain joins TRBV5-1 and TRBJ2-7, with a tentative D call TRBD2 (5 bases). This CDR3 contains 14 residues. V was shortened by 2 bases and J by 0 bases, with 9 bases between the two germline ends. From germline, CDR1 is SGHRS and CDR2 YFSETQ. The CDR3 DNA reads as TGCGCCAGCAGCTTAAGGGAGAGCTCCTACGAGCAGTACTTC. Its translation is CASSLRESSYEQYF.

Note on this clonotype: Relative to the germline gene, one junction end is altered; a read error may explain this. V gene TRBV2 combines with J gene TRBJ1-2; D gene uncertain. Germline V gives CDR1 SNHLY, CDR2 FYNNEI. CDR3 length: 15 amino acids. The CDR3 DNA follows: TGTGCCAGCAGTGCCCGTGCAGGCTCTAACTATAGCTACACCTTC. It codes for CASSARAGSNYSYTF. Full variable domain (rest looked up from reference TRBV2 and TRBJ1-2): EPEVTQTPSHQVTQMGQEVILRCVPISNHLYFYWYRQILGQKVEFLVSFYNNEISEKSEIFDDQFSVERPDGSNFTLKIRSTKLEDSAMYFCASSARAGSNYSYTFGSGTRLTVV.

The CDR3 is CAISTDRGLYPDYEQYF. For the CDR3, the DNA is TGTGCCATCAGTACGGACCGGGGGCTTTACCCGGACTACGAGCAGTACTTC. The gene calls are TRBV10-3 and TRBJ2-7; tentatively, D is TRBD1 or TRBD2 (6 bases each). The ends were cut back, 5 bases at V and 3 bases at J, with 23 bases in the middle. There are 17 residues in the CDR3. The V gene's germline CDR1 is ENHRY and CDR2 SYGVKD.

The V gene is TRBV6-5, the J gene TRBJ2-1; the match to TRBD1 covers 8 bases. In germline, CDR1 is MNHEY, CDR2 SVGAGI. The CDR3 covers 15 residues. V dropped 6 bases and J dropped 5; count of bases not matched to a gene: 9. CDR3 sequence reads: CASSDAGGENNEQFF. DNA of the CDR3: TGTGCCAGCAGCGACGCAGGGGGCGAGAACAATGAGCAGTTCTTC.

This clonotype was found a few times. The rearrangement uses TRBV29-1 and TRBJ1-2; D gene ambiguous. The CDR3 is made up of 16 amino acids. Germline loops: CDR1 SQVTM, CDR2 ANQGSEA. The CDR3, as DNA: TGCAACCCGGATAGGGATTCTTCCCCCATCGGCTATGGCTACACCTTC. Translating it yields CNPDRDSSPIGYGYTF.

J is TRBJ2-5 and V is TRBV3-1; D not certain. The CDR3 has 14 residues. Per germline, CDR1 LGHDT and CDR2 YNNKEL (reference sequence). The ends were cut back, 4 bases at V and 1 base at J, with 10 bases in the middle. CDR3 residues: CASSRLISQETQYF. CDR3 sequence (DNA): TGTGCCAGCAGCCGTCTCATCTCCCAAGAGACCCAGTACTTC.

This rearrangement joins TRBV30 to TRBJ1-2, with TRBD1 as a possible D gene (5 bases). CDR3 length equals 14 residues. Trimming took 8 bases from V and 2 from J, leaving 18 bases between them. Germline lookup yields CDR1 GTSNPN and CDR2 SVGIG (reference sequence). CDR3 region: CAQYPAAGNYGYTF. In nucleotides, the CDR3 is TGTGCCCAGTATCCGGCGGCAGGGAACTATGGCTACACCTTC.

V gene TRBV7-2 combines with J gene TRBJ1-5; a possible D gene is TRBD1 (5 bases). The V end was cut by 5 bases, the J end by 6 bases, with 17 bases between. Per germline, CDR1 SGHTA and CDR2 FQGNSA. This CDR3 has 15 residues. The CDR3 DNA reads as TGTGCCAGCAGCAAACTATCAGGGAACGGTCAGCCCCAGCATTTT. This sequence encodes CASSKLSGNGQPQHF. The entire variable domain, with the rest obtained from reference TRBV7-2 and TRBJ1-5, is as follows: GAGVSQSPSNKVTEKGKDVELRCDPISGHTALYWYRQSLGQGLEFLIYFQGNSAPDKSGLPSDRFSAERTGGSVSTLTIQRTQQEDSAVYLCASSKLSGNGQPQHFGDGTRLSIL.

The chain couples TRBV7-2 to TRBJ2-5; TRBD2 aligns across 14 bases. The CDR3 spans 18 residues. Trimming took 5 bases from V and 4 from J; bases not matched to a gene: 12. Germline V gene sequence: CDR1 SGHTA, CDR2 FQGNSA. CDR3 nucleotide sequence: TGTGCCAGCAGCCCTCTGGGACTAGCGGGGGCGGAGGGAGAGACCCAGTACTTC. Amino acid sequence: CASSPLGLAGAEGETQYF.

The CDR3 region has the DNA TGTGCCAGCAGCTTGAGTTTCCTGGACAGGGGCCAAGAGACCCAGTACTTC. It codes for CASSLSFLDRGQETQYF. This chain joins TRBV5-6 and TRBJ2-5, with 9 positions matching TRBD1. J gave up 1 base and V 1 base, and 8 bases lay outside the gene matches. Germline V lookup: CDR1 SGHDT, CDR2 YYEEEE. CDR3 length: 17 residues.

This clonotype was found many times. As DNA, the CDR3 is TGTGCCAGCAGTGAGAGCGGGGACGCAGATACGCAGTATTTT. Translated, it gives CASSESGDADTQYF. V usage is TRBV6-4 and J usage is TRBJ2-3, with 7 bases that match TRBD2. The CDR3 covers 14 residues. Germline CDR1 reads MRHNA; CDR2 reads SNTAGT. J was trimmed by 4 bases and V by 3 bases; bases with no gene match: 4.

This clonotype came up a few times. The chain joins TRBV15 to TRBJ2-5; 9 nucleotides match TRBD1. Trimming at V came to 0 bases and at J to 5 bases, leaving 4 bases not matched to a gene. The CDR3 sequence is 15 residues long. Germline V lookup: CDR1 LNHNV, CDR2 YYDKDF (reference sequence). Here the CDR3 reads CATSRDKGTGETQYF. DNA of the CDR3: TGTGCCACCAGCAGAGATAAGGGGACAGGGGAGACCCAGTACTTC.

A few counts support this clonotype. V is TRBV29-1 and J is TRBJ2-2, with D possibly being TRBD1 (5 bases). Germline V gene data show CDR1 as SQVTM and CDR2 as ANQGSEA. V was shortened by 4 bases and J by 4 bases, with 10 bases between the two germline ends. There are 13 residues in the CDR3. This chain's CDR3 is CSVGRGFTGELFF. The CDR3 DNA is TGCAGCGTTGGTAGGGGCTTCACCGGGGAGCTGTTTTTT.

This chain uses TRBV20-1 with TRBJ2-1; D is ambiguous. Trimming removed 3 bases at V and 7 bases at J, with 4 bases between. Germline V gene sequence: CDR1 DFQATT, CDR2 SNEGSKA (reference sequence). This CDR3 comprises 10 residues. The CDR3 loop reads CSASQNEQFF. The CDR3 DNA is TGCAGTGCTAGTCAGAATGAGCAGTTCTTC.